This passage covers 6 T cell receptor beta chains from one sample sequenced in a study of blood T cells in healthy people across ages. The authors ran a second PCR of about 7 to 11 cycles using a sample-barcoded 5' primer and a J-beta primer mix. TCRdb re-analysed the 5' RACE reads in MiXCR, keeping a single row per CDR3 protein. The data contain approximately 1.5 million distinct CDR3 sequences, almost 35% of them singletons. The sequenced sample consisted of blood. The receptors here all came from a woman younger than 45 in good health.

The CDR3 reads CSTGGFNEQFF. The CDR3 DNA sequence: TGCAGTACAGGGGGATTCAATGAGCAGTTCTTC. The V gene is TRBV20-1, the J gene TRBJ2-1, with 8 bases matching TRBD1. The CDR3 extends over 11 amino acids. Per germline, CDR1 DFQATT and CDR2 SNEGSKA (reference sequence). With 8 bases clipped from V and 6 bases from J, the junction kept 3 bases outside the gene matches.

This clonotype was seen once. Sequence at one end of the junction differs from germline and may be a read error. The chain uses TRBV28 and TRBJ2-1, with no clear D. CDR1 and CDR2 (germline): MDHEN, SYDVKM. This CDR3 has 15 amino acids. CDR3 loop: CASSTASASNNEQFF. The DNA for the CDR3 is TGTGCCAGCAGCACGGCGAGTGCCTCCAACAATGAGCAGTTCTTC.

The sample holds many counts of this clonotype. The rearrangement links TRBV27 to TRBJ1-1; TRBD1 matches at 9 bases. V trimming: 6 bases; J trimming: 3 bases; junction bases outside the gene matches: 2. Germline-derived CDR1 and CDR2 are MNHEY and SMNVEV (reference sequence). The CDR3 totals 13 residues. The CDR3 DNA reads TGTGCCAGCAGACAGGGGGCCTACACTGAAGCTTTCTTT. It translates to CASRQGAYTEAFF.

This clonotype has only a few counts. The rearrangement joins TRBV20-1 to TRBJ2-1, with D possibly TRBD2 on 5 matching bases. CDR3 length: 12 amino acids. Germline V CDR1 and CDR2: DFQATT, SNEGSKA (reference sequence). V was clipped by 1 base and J by 10 bases, with 11 bases between them. The CDR3 region has the DNA TGCAGTGCTAGAGGGGGAGCGCTCGAGCAGTTCTTC. Its translation is CSARGGALEQFF.

Comments on this clonotype: Just one base apart from a much larger clone, this may be a read error. This chain connects TRBV7-3 to TRBJ2-5; 9 nucleotides align to TRBD1. Trimming cost V 5 bases and J 7 bases; bases outside gene matches: 5. CDR3 length: 13 amino acids. The germline CDR1 and CDR2 sequences are SGHTA and FQGTGA. The CDR3, as DNA: TGTGCCAGCAGCAAGGGACAGGGAGGGACCCAGTACTTC. The encoded protein is CASSKGQGGTQYF.

The chain links TRBV4-1 to TRBJ1-5; the D gene is possibly TRBD1 (5 bases). The CDR3 is 15 residues long. The ends were cut back, 0 bases at V and 6 bases at J, with 12 bases in the middle. Germline CDR1 and CDR2: MGHRA and YSYEKL. CDR3: CASSQEGTGSQPQHF. The CDR3 DNA reads TGCGCCAGCAGCCAAGAAGGGACCGGCAGTCAGCCCCAGCATTTT.